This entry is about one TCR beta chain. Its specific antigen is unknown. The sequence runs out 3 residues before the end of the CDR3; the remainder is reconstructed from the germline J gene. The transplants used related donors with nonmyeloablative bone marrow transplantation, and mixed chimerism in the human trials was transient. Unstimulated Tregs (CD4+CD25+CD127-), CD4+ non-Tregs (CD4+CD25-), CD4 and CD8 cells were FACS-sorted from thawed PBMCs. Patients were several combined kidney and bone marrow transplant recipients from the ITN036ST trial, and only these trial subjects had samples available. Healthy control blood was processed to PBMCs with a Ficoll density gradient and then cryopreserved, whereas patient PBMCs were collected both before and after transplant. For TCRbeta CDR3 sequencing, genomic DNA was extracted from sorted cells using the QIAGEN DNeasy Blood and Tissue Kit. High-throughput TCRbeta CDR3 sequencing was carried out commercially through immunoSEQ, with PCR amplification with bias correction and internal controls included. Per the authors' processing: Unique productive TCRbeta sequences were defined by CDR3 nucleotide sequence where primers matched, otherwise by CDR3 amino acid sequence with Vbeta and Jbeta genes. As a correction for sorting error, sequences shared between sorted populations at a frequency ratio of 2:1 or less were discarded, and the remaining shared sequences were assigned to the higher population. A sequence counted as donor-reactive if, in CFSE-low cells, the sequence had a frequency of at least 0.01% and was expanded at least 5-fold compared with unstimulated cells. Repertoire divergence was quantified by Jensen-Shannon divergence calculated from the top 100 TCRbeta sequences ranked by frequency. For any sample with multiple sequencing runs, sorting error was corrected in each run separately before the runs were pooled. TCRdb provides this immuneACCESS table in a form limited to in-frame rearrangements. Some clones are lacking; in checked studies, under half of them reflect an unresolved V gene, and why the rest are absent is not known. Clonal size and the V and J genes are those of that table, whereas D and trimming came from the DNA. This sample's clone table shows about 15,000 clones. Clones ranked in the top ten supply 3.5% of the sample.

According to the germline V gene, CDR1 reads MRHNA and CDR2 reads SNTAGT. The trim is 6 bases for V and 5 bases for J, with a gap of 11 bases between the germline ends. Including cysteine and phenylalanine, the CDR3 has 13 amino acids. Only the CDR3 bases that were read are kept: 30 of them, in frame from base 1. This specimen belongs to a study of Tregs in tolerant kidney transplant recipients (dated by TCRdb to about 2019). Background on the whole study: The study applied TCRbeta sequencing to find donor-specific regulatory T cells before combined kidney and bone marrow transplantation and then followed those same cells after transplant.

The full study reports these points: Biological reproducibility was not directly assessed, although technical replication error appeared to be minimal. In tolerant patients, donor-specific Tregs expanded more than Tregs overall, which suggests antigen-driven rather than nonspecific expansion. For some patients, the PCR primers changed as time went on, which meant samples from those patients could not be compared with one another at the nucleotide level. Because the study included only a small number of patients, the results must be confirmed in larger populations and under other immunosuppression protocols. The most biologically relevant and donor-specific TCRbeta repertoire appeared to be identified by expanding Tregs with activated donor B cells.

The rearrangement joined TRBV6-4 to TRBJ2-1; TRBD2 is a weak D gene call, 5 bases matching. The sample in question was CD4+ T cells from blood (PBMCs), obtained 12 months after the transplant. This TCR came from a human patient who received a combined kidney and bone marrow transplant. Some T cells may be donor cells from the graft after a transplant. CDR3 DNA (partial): TGTGCCAGCAGAGCGGCTTCCGACAATGAG. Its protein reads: CASRAASDNE. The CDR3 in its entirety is CASRAASDNEQFF.